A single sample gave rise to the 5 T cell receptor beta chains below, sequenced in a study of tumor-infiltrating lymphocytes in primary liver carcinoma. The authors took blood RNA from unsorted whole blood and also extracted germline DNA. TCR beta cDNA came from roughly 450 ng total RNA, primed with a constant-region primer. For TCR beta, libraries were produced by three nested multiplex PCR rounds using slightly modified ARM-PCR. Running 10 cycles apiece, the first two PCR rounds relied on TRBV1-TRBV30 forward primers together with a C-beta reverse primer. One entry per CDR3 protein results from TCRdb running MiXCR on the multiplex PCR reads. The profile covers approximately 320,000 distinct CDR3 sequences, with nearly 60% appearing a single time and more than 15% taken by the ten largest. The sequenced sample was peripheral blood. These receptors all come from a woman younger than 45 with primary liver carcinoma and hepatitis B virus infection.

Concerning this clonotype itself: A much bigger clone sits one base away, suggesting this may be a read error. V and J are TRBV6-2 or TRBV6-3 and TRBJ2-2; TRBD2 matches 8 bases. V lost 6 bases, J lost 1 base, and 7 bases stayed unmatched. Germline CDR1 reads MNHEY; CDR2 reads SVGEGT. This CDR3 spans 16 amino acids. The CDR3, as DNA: TGTGCCAGCAGACCAAAACTAGCGGTGAACACCGGGGAGCTGTTTTTT. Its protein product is CASRPKLAVNTGELFF.

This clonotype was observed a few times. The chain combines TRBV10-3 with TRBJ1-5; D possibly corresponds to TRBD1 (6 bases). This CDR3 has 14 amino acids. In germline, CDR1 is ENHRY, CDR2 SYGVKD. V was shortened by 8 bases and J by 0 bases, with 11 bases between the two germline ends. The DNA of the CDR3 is TGTGCCATCGGGGGCCGGGGTAGCAATCAGCCCCAGCATTTT. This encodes CAIGGRGSNQPQHF.

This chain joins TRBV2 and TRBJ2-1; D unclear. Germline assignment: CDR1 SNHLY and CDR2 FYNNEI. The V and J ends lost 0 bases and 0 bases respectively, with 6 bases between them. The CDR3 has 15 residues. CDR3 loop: CASSEAHSSYNEQFF. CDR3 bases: TGTGCCAGCAGTGAAGCGCATAGCTCCTACAATGAGCAGTTCTTC.

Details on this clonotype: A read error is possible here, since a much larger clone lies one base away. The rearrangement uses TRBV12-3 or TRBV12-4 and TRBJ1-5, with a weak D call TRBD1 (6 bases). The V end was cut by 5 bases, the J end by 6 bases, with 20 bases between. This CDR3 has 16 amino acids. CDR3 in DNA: TGTGCCAGCAGTCTGGCCTTACAGGGAGTAGGTCAGCCCCAGCATTTT. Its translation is CASSLALQGVGQPQHF.

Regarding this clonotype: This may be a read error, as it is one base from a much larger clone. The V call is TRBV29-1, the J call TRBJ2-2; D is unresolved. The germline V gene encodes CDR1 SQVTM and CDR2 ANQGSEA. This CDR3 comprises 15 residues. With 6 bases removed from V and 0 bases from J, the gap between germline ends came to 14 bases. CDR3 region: CSVTMTGPNTGELFF. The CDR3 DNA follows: TGCAGCGTCACCATGACCGGGCCGAACACCGGGGAGCTGTTTTTT.